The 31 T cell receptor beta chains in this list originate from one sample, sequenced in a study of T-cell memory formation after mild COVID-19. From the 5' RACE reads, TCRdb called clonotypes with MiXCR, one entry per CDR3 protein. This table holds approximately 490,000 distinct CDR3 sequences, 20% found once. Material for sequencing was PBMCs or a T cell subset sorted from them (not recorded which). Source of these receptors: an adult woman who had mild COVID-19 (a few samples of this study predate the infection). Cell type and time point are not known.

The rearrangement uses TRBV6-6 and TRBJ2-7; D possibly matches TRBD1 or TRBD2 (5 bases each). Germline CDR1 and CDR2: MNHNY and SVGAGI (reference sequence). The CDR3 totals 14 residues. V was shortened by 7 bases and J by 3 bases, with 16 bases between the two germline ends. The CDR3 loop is CASIRETRNYEQYF. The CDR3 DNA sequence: TGTGCCAGCATCAGGGAGACACGGAACTACGAGCAGTACTTC.

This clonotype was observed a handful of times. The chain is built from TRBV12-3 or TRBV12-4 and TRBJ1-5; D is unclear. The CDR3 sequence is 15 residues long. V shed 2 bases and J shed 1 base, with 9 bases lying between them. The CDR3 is CASSLFGPSNQPQHF. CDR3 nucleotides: TGTGCCAGCAGTTTATTCGGGCCCAGCAATCAGCCCCAGCATTTT.

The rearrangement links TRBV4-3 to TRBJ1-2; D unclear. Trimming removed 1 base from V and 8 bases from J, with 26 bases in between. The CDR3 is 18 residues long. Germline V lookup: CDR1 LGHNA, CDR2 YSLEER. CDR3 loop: CASSQVWLGSPGSKGYTF. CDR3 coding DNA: TGCGCCAGCAGCCAAGTTTGGCTAGGGAGTCCAGGATCAAAAGGCTACACCTTC.

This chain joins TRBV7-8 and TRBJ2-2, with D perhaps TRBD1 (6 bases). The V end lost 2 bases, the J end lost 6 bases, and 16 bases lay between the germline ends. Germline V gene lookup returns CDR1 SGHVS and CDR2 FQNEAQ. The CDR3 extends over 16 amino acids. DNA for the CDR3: TGTGCCAGCAGCTTACAAGGGGGAGTGTCGTCCGGGGAGCTGTTTTTT. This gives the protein CASSLQGGVSSGELFF.

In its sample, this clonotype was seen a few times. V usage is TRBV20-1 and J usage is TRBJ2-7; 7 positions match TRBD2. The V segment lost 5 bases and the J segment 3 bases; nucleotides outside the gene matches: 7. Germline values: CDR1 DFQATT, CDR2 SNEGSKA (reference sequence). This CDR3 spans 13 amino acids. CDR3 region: CSASRTRNYEQYF. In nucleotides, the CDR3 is TGCAGTGCTTCCAGGACTAGGAACTACGAGCAGTACTTC.

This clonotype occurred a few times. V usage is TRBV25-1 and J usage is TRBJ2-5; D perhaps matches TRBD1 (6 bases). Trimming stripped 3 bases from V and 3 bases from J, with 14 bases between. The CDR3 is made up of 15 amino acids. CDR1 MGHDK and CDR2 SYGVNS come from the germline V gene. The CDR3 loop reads CASSEGQTWEETQYF. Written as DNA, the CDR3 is TGTGCCAGCAGTGAGGGACAAACTTGGGAAGAGACCCAGTACTTC.

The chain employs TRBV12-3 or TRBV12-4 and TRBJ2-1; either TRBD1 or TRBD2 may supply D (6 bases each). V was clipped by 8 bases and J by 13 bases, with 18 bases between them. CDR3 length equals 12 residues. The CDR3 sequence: CASGGSMTRQFF. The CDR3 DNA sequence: TGTGCCAGCGGGGGCTCCATGACTAGACAGTTCTTC.

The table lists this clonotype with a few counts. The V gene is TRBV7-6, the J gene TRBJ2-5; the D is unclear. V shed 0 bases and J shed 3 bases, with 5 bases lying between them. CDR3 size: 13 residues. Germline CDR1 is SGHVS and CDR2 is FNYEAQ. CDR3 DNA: TGTGCCAGCAGCTTAGCCGAAGAAGAGACCCAGTACTTC. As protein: CASSLAEEETQYF.

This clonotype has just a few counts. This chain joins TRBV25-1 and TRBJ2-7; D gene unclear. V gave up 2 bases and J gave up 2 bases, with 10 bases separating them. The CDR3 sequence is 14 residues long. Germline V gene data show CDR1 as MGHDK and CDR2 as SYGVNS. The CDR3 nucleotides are TGTGCCAGCAGTGAACCAGACGGTGCCTACGAGCAGTACTTC. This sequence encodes CASSEPDGAYEQYF.

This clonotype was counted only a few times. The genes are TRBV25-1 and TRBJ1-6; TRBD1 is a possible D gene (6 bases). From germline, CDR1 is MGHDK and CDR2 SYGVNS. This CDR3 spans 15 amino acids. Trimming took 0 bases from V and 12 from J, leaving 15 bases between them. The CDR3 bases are TGTGCCAGCAGTGAATATAGTCCCCAGGGGCTACCCCTCCACTTT. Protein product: CASSEYSPQGLPLHF.

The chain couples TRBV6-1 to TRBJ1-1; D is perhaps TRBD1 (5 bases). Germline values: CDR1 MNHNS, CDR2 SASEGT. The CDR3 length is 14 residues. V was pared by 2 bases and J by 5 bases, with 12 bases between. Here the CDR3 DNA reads TGTGCCAGCAGTGAACTCGGCAGGGTGACTGAAGCTTTCTTT. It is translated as CASSELGRVTEAFF.

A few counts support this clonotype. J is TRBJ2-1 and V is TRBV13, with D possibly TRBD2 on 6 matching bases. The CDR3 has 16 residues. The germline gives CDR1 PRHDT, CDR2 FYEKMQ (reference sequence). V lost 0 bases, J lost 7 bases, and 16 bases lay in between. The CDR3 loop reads CASSLGVSWSGNEQFF. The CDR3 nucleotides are TGTGCCAGCAGCTTAGGCGTATCTTGGAGCGGGAATGAGCAGTTCTTC.

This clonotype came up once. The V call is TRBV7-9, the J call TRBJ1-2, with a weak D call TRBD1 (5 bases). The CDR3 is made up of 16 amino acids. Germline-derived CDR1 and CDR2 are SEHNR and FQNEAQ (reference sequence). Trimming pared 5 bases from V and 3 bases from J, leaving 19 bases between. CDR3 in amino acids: CASSPGGTLRDYGYTF. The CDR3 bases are TGTGCCAGCAGCCCGGGGGGAACCCTAAGGGACTATGGCTACACCTTC.

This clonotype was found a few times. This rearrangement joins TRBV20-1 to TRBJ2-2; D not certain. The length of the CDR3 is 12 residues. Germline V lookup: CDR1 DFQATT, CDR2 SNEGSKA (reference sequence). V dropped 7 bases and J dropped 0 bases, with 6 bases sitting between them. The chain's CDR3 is CSVVPNTGELFF. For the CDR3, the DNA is TGCAGTGTGGTGCCGAACACCGGGGAGCTGTTTTTT.

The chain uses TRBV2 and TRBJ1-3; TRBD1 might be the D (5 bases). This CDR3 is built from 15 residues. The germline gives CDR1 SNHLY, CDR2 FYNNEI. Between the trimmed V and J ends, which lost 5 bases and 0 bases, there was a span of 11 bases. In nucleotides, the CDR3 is TGTGCCAGCAGTAGGGGCCCCAGCTCTGGAAACACCATATATTTT. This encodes CASSRGPSSGNTIYF. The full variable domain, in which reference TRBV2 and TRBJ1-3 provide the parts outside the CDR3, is EPEVTQTPSHQVTQMGQEVILRCVPISNHLYFYWYRQILGQKVEFLVSFYNNEISEKSEIFDDQFSVERPDGSNFTLKIRSTKLEDSAMYFCASSRGPSSGNTIYFGEGSWLTVV.

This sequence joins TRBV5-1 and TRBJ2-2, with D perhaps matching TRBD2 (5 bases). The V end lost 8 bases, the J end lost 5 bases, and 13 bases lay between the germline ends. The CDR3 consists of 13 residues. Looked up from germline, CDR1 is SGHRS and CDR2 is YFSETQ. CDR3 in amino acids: CASRISETGELFF. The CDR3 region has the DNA TGCGCCAGTAGGATTAGCGAGACCGGGGAGCTGTTTTTT.

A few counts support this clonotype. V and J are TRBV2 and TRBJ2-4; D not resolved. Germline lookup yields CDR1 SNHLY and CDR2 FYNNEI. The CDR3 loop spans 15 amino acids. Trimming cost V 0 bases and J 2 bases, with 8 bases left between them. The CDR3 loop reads CASSEAMVTKNIQYF. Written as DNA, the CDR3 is TGTGCCAGCAGTGAAGCGATGGTGACCAAAAACATTCAGTACTTC.

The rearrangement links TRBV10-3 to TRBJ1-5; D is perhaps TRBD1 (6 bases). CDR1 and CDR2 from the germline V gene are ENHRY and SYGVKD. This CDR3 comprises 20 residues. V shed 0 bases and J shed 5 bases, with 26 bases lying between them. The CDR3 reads CAISESMIVVQGEIHQPQHF. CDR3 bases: TGTGCCATCAGTGAGTCTATGATAGTCGTACAGGGAGAGATTCATCAGCCCCAGCATTTT.

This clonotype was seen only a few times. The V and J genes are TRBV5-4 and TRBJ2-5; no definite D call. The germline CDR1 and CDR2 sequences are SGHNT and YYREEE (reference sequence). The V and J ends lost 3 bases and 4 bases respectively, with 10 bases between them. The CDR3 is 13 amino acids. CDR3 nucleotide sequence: TGTGCCAGCAGCTCCTACTATGGAGAGACCCAGTACTTC. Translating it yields CASSSYYGETQYF. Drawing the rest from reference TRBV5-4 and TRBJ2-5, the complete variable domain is ETGVTQSPTHLIKTRGQQVTLRCSSQSGHNTVSWYQQALGQGPQFIFQYYREEENGRGNFPPRFSGLQFPNYSSELNVNALELDDSALYLCASSSYYGETQYFGPGTRLLVL.

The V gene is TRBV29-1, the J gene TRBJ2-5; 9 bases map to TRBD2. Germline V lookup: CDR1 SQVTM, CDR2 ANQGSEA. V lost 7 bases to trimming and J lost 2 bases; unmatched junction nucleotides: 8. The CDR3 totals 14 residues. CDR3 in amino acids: CSGSSGVLQETQYF. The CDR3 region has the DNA TGCAGCGGGTCTAGCGGGGTTCTACAAGAGACCCAGTACTTC.

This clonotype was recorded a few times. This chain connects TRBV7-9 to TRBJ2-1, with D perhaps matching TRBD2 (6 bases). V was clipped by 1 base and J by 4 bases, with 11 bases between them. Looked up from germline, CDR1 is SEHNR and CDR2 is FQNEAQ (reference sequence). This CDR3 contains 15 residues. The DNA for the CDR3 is TGTGCCAGCAGCTTAGTCGGGGGTCGGTACAATGAGCAGTTCTTC. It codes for CASSLVGGRYNEQFF.

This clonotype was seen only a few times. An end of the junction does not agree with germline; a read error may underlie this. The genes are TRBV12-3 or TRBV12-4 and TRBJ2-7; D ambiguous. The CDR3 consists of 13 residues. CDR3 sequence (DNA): TGTGCCAGCAGGAGTACGGTCTCCGACGAGCAGTACTTC. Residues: CASRSTVSDEQYF.

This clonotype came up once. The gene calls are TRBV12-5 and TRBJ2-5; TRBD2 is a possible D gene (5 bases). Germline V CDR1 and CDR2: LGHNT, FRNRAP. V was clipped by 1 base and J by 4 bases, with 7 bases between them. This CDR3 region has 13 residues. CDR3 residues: CASGLEGVETQYF. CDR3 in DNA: TGTGCTAGTGGTTTGGAGGGAGTAGAGACCCAGTACTTC.

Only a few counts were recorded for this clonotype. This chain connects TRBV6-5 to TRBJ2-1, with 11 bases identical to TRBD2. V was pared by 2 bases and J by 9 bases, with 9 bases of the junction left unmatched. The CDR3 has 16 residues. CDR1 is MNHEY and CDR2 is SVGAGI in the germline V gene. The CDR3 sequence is CASSYPASGRWSEQFF. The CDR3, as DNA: TGTGCCAGCAGTTACCCTGCTAGCGGGAGGTGGAGTGAGCAGTTCTTC.

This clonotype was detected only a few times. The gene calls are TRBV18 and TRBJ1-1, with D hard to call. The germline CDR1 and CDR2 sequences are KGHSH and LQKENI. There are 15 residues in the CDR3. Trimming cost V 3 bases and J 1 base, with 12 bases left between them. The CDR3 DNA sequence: TGTGCCAGCTCACCGTCCGGGAGGCAGAACACTGAAGCTTTCTTT. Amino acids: CASSPSGRQNTEAFF.

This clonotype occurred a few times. The CDR3 DNA is TGTGCCAGCAGGGACCCTAACACTCACTACGAGCAGTACTTC. It is translated as CASRDPNTHYEQYF. V and J are TRBV6-1 and TRBJ2-7, with D unclear. Per germline, CDR1 MNHNS and CDR2 SASEGT. Trimming removed 6 bases from V and 3 bases from J, with 15 bases in between. CDR3 length equals 14 residues.

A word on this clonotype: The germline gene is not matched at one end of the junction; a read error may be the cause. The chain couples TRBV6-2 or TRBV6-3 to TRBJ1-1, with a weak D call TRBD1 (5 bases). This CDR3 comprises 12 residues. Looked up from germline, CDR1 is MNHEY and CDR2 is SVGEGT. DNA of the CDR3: TGTGCCAGCAGTTACTCCGAGCGGGACTCAGCCTTT. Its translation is CASSYSERDSAF.

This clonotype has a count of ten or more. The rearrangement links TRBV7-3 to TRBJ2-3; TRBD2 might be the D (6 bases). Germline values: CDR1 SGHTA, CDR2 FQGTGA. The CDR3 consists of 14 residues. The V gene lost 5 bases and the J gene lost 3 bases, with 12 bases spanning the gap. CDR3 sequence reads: CASSPGLPTDTQYF. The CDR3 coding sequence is TGTGCCAGCAGCCCGGGACTTCCGACAGATACGCAGTATTTT.

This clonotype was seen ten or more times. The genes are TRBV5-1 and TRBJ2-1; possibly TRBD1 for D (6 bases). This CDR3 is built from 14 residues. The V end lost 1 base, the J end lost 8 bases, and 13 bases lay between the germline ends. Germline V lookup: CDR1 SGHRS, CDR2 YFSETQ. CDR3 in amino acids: CASSLTGPLHEQFF. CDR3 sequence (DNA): TGCGCCAGCAGCTTGACAGGGCCCCTCCATGAGCAGTTCTTC. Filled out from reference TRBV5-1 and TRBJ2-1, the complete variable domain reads KAGVTQTPRYLIKTRGQQVTLSCSPISGHRSVSWYQQTPGQGLQFLFEYFSETQRNKGNFPGRFSGRQFSNSRSEMNVSTLELGDSALYLCASSLTGPLHEQFFGPGTRLTVL.

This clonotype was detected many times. DNA for the CDR3: TGTGCCAACATCCCATCCGGACAAAACACCGGGGAGCTGTTTTTT. Its protein is CANIPSGQNTGELFF. This chain links TRBV27 with TRBJ2-2; perhaps TRBD1 as D (5 bases). Germline-derived CDR1 and CDR2 are MNHEY and SMNVEV (reference sequence). The CDR3 is 15 amino acids. The ends were cut back, 10 bases at V and 2 bases at J, with 17 bases in the middle.

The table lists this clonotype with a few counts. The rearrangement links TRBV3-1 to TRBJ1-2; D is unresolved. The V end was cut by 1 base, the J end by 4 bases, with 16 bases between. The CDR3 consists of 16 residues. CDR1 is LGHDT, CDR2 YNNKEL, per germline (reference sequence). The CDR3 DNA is TGTGCCAGCAGCCAAGGCGAAATAGGCTACGGCTATGGCTACACCTTC. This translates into CASSQGEIGYGYGYTF.